Below are 15 T cell receptor beta chains sequenced from a single sample in a study of T cells after yellow fever vaccination. Via MiXCR, TCRdb re-called the 5' RACE reads, giving one row per CDR3 protein. The repertoire consists of about 580,000 distinct CDR3 sequences, with about a sixth occurring once and the leading ten covering 15% to 20%. This material consisted of PBMCs, taken less than 6 days after the first yellow fever vaccination. These receptors were collected from a man aged 18 to 29 who received the YFV17D yellow fever vaccine.

CDR3 coding DNA: TGCAGTGCAAGAAGCGAAAAACTGTTTTTT. Protein: CSARSEKLFF. The gene calls are TRBV20-1 and TRBJ1-4; D unclear. The CDR3 contains 10 residues. Trimming took 6 bases from V and 8 from J, leaving 7 bases between them. Germline values: CDR1 DFQATT, CDR2 SNEGSKA (reference sequence).

The V gene is TRBV10-3, the J gene TRBJ1-5, with 9 bases aligning to TRBD1. The length of the CDR3 is 17 residues. V shed 3 bases and J 3 bases; nucleotides not matched to a gene: 9. Germline V gene data show CDR1 as ENHRY and CDR2 as SYGVKD. The CDR3 DNA is TGTGCCATCAGTGACCGGGGGACAGGGCGCTCCAATCAGCCCCAGCATTTT. This codes for CAISDRGTGRSNQPQHF.

About this clonotype itself: This likely comes from a read error, as the CDR3 has no conserved phenylalanine or tryptophan at its end. The V gene is TRBV7-8, the J gene TRBJ2-3; TRBD1 is a possible D gene (6 bases). The V gene's germline CDR1 is SGHVS and CDR2 FQNEAQ. The V end lost 2 bases, the J end lost 4 bases, and 16 bases lay between the germline ends. The CDR3 is 16 residues long. CDR3 region: CASSLWAGDFSDTQYS. In nucleotides, the CDR3 is TGTGCCAGCAGCTTATGGGCAGGGGATTTCTCAGATACGCAGTATTCT.

This clonotype was detected only a few times. V is TRBV29-1 and J is TRBJ2-1; D gene unclear. Germline CDR1 SQVTM, CDR2 ANQGSEA. This CDR3 spans 11 amino acids. V was shortened by 3 bases and J by 6 bases, with 6 bases between the two germline ends. CDR3 residues: CSVDRVNEQFF. The CDR3 DNA reads as TGCAGCGTTGACCGGGTCAATGAGCAGTTCTTC.

This chain uses TRBV20-1 with TRBJ1-5; TRBD1 matches 9 bases. CDR1 DFQATT and CDR2 SNEGSKA come from the germline V gene (reference sequence). Trimming took 6 bases from V and 7 from J; bases not matched to a gene: 10. There are 14 residues in the CDR3. CDR3 DNA sequence: TGCAGTGCACAACCGGGACAGGGATACCAGCCCCAGCATTTT. Residues: CSAQPGQGYQPQHF.

V and J are TRBV9 and TRBJ2-1, with D unclear. The CDR3 has 15 amino acids. V was trimmed by 0 bases and J by 2 bases, leaving 9 bases between them. Germline V gives CDR1 SGDLS, CDR2 YYNGEE. The CDR3 protein is CASSVAGGPYNEQFF. The CDR3 DNA is TGTGCCAGCAGCGTAGCTGGCGGTCCCTACAATGAGCAGTTCTTC.

The rearrangement joins TRBV18 to TRBJ2-6; 8 bases line up with TRBD1. Germline values: CDR1 KGHSH, CDR2 LQKENI. The CDR3 runs 17 residues. The V and J ends lost 3 bases and 4 bases, in that order; junction bases with no gene match: 8. The DNA of the CDR3 is TGTGCCAGCTCACCGAGAGAGACAGGGGTCGGGGCCAACGTCCTGACTTTC. This encodes CASSPRETGVGANVLTF.

The chain carries TRBV4-3 and TRBJ2-1, with no clear D. The V gene's germline CDR1 is LGHNA and CDR2 YSLEER. The V gene lost 7 bases and the J gene lost 6 bases, with 13 bases spanning the gap. There are 13 residues in the CDR3. Written as DNA, the CDR3 is TGCGCCAGCACCCACCAACGGTTCAATGAGCAGTTCTTC. It codes for CASTHQRFNEQFF.

The genes are TRBV3-1 and TRBJ2-2; D may be TRBD2 (5 bases). Per the germline V gene, CDR1 is LGHDT and CDR2 is YNNKEL (reference sequence). This CDR3 is built from 16 residues. Deletions cut 4 bases from V and 6 bases from J, with 18 bases between. The CDR3 sequence: CASSRPGYSVAGELFF. For the CDR3, the DNA is TGTGCCAGCAGCCGCCCGGGATATAGCGTCGCCGGGGAGCTGTTTTTT.

The rearrangement links TRBV7-6 to TRBJ2-1; D is unresolved. Trimming left V 2 bases short and J 5 bases short, with 16 bases between. The CDR3 is made up of 16 amino acids. Germline V lookup: CDR1 SGHVS, CDR2 FNYEAQ. CDR3 in amino acids: CASSLRLGNVDNEQFF. CDR3 in DNA: TGTGCCAGCAGCTTAAGGCTTGGGAATGTGGACAATGAGCAGTTCTTC.

This chain connects TRBV5-5 to TRBJ2-5, with D perhaps given as TRBD1 or TRBD2 (5 bases each). The CDR3 loop spans 13 amino acids. Trimming left V 4 bases short and J 5 bases short, with 12 bases between. Germline values: CDR1 SGHKS, CDR2 YYEKEE (reference sequence). The CDR3: CASSRGSGETQYF. In DNA, the CDR3 is TGTGCCAGCAGCCGGGGCTCCGGGGAGACCCAGTACTTC.

The chain has TRBV12-3 or TRBV12-4 and TRBJ2-2; D unclear. CDR3 length: 13 amino acids. V gave up 8 bases and J gave up 1 base, with 8 bases separating them. CDR3: CASGYGNTGELFF. For the CDR3, the DNA is TGTGCCAGCGGGTATGGGAACACCGGGGAGCTGTTTTTT.

The chain combines TRBV5-1 with TRBJ2-1; TRBD2 agrees at 8 bases. Germline CDR1 reads SGHRS; CDR2 reads YFSETQ. Trimming took 2 bases from V and 14 from J; bases not matched to a gene: 30. The CDR3 extends over 20 amino acids. The DNA of the CDR3 is TGCGCCAGCAGCTTCGAGCGGGGGCCGGCCCTCCGCAAATGGGTGAGGTGGGAGTTCTTC. It encodes CASSFERGPALRKWVRWEFF.

The chain links TRBV5-4 to TRBJ2-7; 13 nucleotides agree with TRBD2. Germline lookup yields CDR1 SGHNT and CDR2 YYREEE (reference sequence). J gave up 0 bases and V 0 bases, and 12 bases lay outside the gene matches. The CDR3 spans 20 residues. DNA for the CDR3: TGTGCCAGCAGCTTGGCCGGGGTTGGGACTAGCGGGGTCAGCTCCTACGAGCAGTACGTC. This gives the protein CASSLAGVGTSGVSSYEQYV.

The CDR3 DNA sequence: TGTGCCAGCAGCAGGGGCGACAGGGGGGCCCCCTACGAGCAGTACGTC. It is translated as CASSRGDRGAPYEQYV. The chain combines TRBV21-1 with TRBJ2-7; TRBD1 is the table's D call and was not checked against the DNA. TRBV21-1 is listed as a pseudogene. CDR3 length equals 16 residues.